One sample yielded the 24 T cell receptor beta chains listed below, sequenced in a study of blood T cell repertoires in COVID-19. The table came from immunoSEQ multiplex PCR; TCRdb's copy has only in-frame clones and leaves some out. The repertoire holds about 240,000 clones, with more than 75% as singletons. The sample comprised peripheral blood. The receptors shown here come from a woman aged 40 to 50 who had recovered from COVID-19.

This clone was observed a single time. This chain connects TRBV6-5 to TRBJ1-4; 11 bases are shared with TRBD1. From germline, CDR1 is MNHEY and CDR2 SVGAGI. The junction had 3 bases not matched to a gene; V was cut back by 6 bases and J by 6 bases. CDR3 length: 14 residues. In DNA form, the CDR3 reads TGTGCCAGCAGACGGACAGGGGGCGATGAAAAACTGTTTTTT. Protein sequence: CASRRTGGDEKLFF.

This sequence joins TRBV10-3 and TRBJ2-7; possibly TRBD1 for D (6 bases). Trimming took off 2 bases at V and 3 bases at J, with 8 bases between the two ends. Germline V gives CDR1 ENHRY, CDR2 SYGVKD. This CDR3 spans 13 amino acids. The CDR3 DNA reads as TGTGCCATCAGTGAGATAGGGGGCTACGAGCAGTACTTC. Translated, it gives CAISEIGGYEQYF.

The chain recombines TRBV7-2 with TRBJ1-1; the D is unclear. Trimming removed 4 bases from V and 1 base from J, with 7 bases in between. Per germline, CDR1 SGHTA and CDR2 FQGNSA. CDR3 size: 13 residues. CDR3 amino acids: CASSYARNTEAFF. DNA for the CDR3: TGTGCCAGCAGCTACGCCAGGAACACTGAAGCTTTCTTT.

This chain joins TRBV30 and TRBJ2-3; 7 bases fit TRBD2. The V gene's germline CDR1 is GTSNPN and CDR2 SVGIG (reference sequence). J lost 11 bases, V lost 1 base, and 3 bases had no gene match. This CDR3 comprises 11 residues. CDR3 region: CAWSGVAGQYF. The CDR3 bases are TGTGCCTGGAGTGGGGTAGCGGGGCAGTATTTT.

The CDR3 nucleotides read TGTGCCAGCAGCTTAGGGGGCAGCGGGAGGACCTCCTACGAGCAGTACTTC. Encoded protein: CASSLGGSGRTSYEQYF. The chain carries TRBV7-6 and TRBJ2-7; 9 bases are shared with TRBD2. J gave up 0 bases and V 1 base, and 7 bases lay outside the gene matches. This CDR3 has 17 residues. Germline V gives CDR1 SGHVS, CDR2 FNYEAQ.

The chain carries TRBV7-3 and TRBJ2-2; the match to TRBD2 covers 9 bases. V shed 5 bases and J 0 bases; nucleotides not matched to a gene: 13. This CDR3 region has 19 residues. Germline V CDR1 and CDR2: SGHTA, FQGTGA. The CDR3 spells CASSPRGLAGSANTGELFF. The CDR3 region has the DNA TGTGCCAGCAGCCCCAGAGGGCTAGCGGGATCGGCGAACACCGGGGAGCTGTTTTTT.

This chain joins TRBV3-1 (or the pseudogene TRBV3-2) and TRBJ1-6, with a possible D match to TRBD1 (6 bases). Trimming stripped 7 bases from V and 9 bases from J, with 16 bases between. CDR1 and CDR2 (germline): LGHDT, YNNKEL (reference sequence). The CDR3 contains 14 residues. CDR3 DNA: TGTGCCAGCACCCCAGGGGAAGGGGGTTCACCCCTCCACTTT. It encodes CASTPGEGGSPLHF.

About this clone: Its ends do not fully match the called genes, so a read error is possible. The chain is built from TRBV6-5 and TRBJ1-1, with 7 bases identical to TRBD1. This CDR3 is built from 14 residues. Germline-derived CDR1 and CDR2 are MNHEY and SVGAGI. The DNA for the CDR3 is TGTGCCAGCAGTCACGACAGGGTGAAGACTGAAGCTTTCTTT. It yields the protein CASSHDRVKTEAFF.

The chain employs TRBV10-3 and TRBJ1-4; unclear D gene. This CDR3 spans 15 amino acids. Trimming removed 0 bases at V and 3 bases at J, with 8 bases between. Germline lookup yields CDR1 ENHRY and CDR2 SYGVKD. In DNA, the CDR3 is TGTGCCATCAGTGAGTCGGGAGTCTCTAATGAAAAACTGTTTTTT. Its protein product is CAISESGVSNEKLFF.

The chain uses TRBV27 and TRBJ1-3, with D perhaps matching TRBD1 (6 bases). Germline values: CDR1 MNHEY, CDR2 SMNVEV (reference sequence). CDR3 length equals 15 residues. With 6 bases removed from V and 0 bases from J, the gap between germline ends came to 12 bases. The CDR3 region has the DNA TGTGCCAGCAGCGCACAGACAGGCTCTGGAAACACCATATATTTT. Translation gives CASSAQTGSGNTIYF.

CDR3 sequence reads: CASSIAQAGNTIYF. In nucleotides, the CDR3 is TGTGCCAGTAGTATCGCGCAGGCTGGAAACACCATATATTTT. The chain has TRBV19 and TRBJ1-3; D ambiguous. V was shortened by 3 bases and J by 2 bases, with 8 bases between the two germline ends. The CDR3 extends over 14 amino acids. Germline V gene data show CDR1 as LNHDA and CDR2 as SQIVND (reference sequence).

DNA for the CDR3: TGTGCCAGCAGCTTAGTTGGGTTCGGACTAGCGAACTCCTACGAGCAGTACTTC. This codes for CASSLVGFGLANSYEQYF. The chain couples TRBV7-2 to TRBJ2-7, with 9 bases fitting TRBD2. Losses at the gene ends were 1 base for V and 0 bases for J; bases not matched to a gene: 10. Germline V gene sequence: CDR1 SGHTA, CDR2 FQGNSA. The CDR3 runs 18 residues.

The chain links TRBV6-5 to TRBJ2-1; perhaps TRBD1 as D (6 bases). The V and J ends lost 6 bases and 8 bases respectively, with 14 bases between them. CDR1 is MNHEY, CDR2 SVGAGI, per germline. The CDR3 sequence is 13 residues long. This CDR3 reads CASRPGHLDEQFF. The CDR3 DNA reads TGTGCCAGCAGGCCGGGACATCTGGATGAGCAGTTCTTC.

V gene TRBV3-1 (or the pseudogene TRBV3-2) combines with J gene TRBJ1-2; 9 bases line up with TRBD1. There are 14 residues in the CDR3. J was trimmed by 2 bases and V by 3 bases; bases with no gene match: 1. Germline V gene lookup returns CDR1 LGHDT and CDR2 YNNKEL (reference sequence). CDR3 sequence (DNA): TGTGCCAGCAGCCAGGGGACAGGGAACTATGGCTACACCTTC. It encodes CASSQGTGNYGYTF.

The CDR3 loop reads CASSPQTGAHYEQYF. CDR3 in DNA: TGCGCCAGCAGCCCGCAAACAGGGGCCCACTACGAGCAGTACTTC. This chain joins TRBV4-1 and TRBJ2-7, with TRBD1 identical over 7 bases. This CDR3 contains 15 residues. J was trimmed by 3 bases and V by 4 bases; bases with no gene match: 9. Germline V gene sequence: CDR1 MGHRA, CDR2 YSYEKL.

The genes are TRBV9 and TRBJ1-1; D gene uncertain. CDR1 and CDR2 from the germline V gene are SGDLS and YYNGEE. This CDR3 region has 15 residues. Trimming cost V 0 bases and J 1 base, with 10 bases left between them. DNA of the CDR3: TGTGCCAGCAGCGTAGAGGCCCGGGGGAACACTGAAGCTTTCTTT. It translates to CASSVEARGNTEAFF.

The chain recombines TRBV7-2 with TRBJ1-1; possible D gene TRBD1, 5 bases. CDR1 SGHTA and CDR2 FQGNSA come from the germline V gene. The ends were cut back, 4 bases at V and 0 bases at J, with 9 bases in the middle. The CDR3 extends over 14 amino acids. The CDR3 loop is CASSSTVMNTEAFF. For the CDR3, the DNA is TGTGCCAGCAGCTCGACAGTCATGAACACTGAAGCTTTCTTT.

The gene calls are TRBV6-5 and TRBJ2-7; D may be TRBD1 (8 bases). The CDR3 length is 15 residues. Per germline, CDR1 MNHEY and CDR2 SVGAGI. V lost 7 bases and J 2 bases, leaving 18 bases between the germline ends. The CDR3 DNA is TGTGCCAGCAAGGGGGGGACAGGCGGAACCTACGAGCAGTACTTC. Encoded protein: CASKGGTGGTYEQYF.

This clone was recorded only once. The chain employs TRBV18 and TRBJ2-7; tentative D call: TRBD2 (7 bases). The V gene lost 2 bases and the J gene lost 7 bases, with 12 bases spanning the gap. The CDR3 totals 13 residues. CDR1 and CDR2 (germline): KGHSH, LQKENI. As DNA, the CDR3 is TGTGCCAGCTCACCAAGGACAGCGGGGGAGCAGTACGTC. Its protein product is CASSPRTAGEQYV.

V gene TRBV4-1 combines with J gene TRBJ1-1; D unresolved. Trimming shortened V by 8 bases and J by 13 bases, and 8 bases separated the two germline ends. From germline, CDR1 is MGHRA and CDR2 YSYEKL. This CDR3 is built from 8 residues. CDR3 region: CASPRGFF. In nucleotides, the CDR3 is TGCGCCAGCCCCCGAGGTTTCTTT.

The J gene is TRBJ2-1, the V gene TRBV4-3; TRBD2 matches at 9 bases. The germline V gene encodes CDR1 LGHNA and CDR2 YSLEER. J gave up 0 bases and V 1 base, and 10 bases lay outside the gene matches. The CDR3 is 19 residues long. As DNA, the CDR3 is TGCGCCAGCAGCCAAGGGGCGGCGGGAGGGCCCTCCTCCTACAATGAGCAGTTCTTC. It encodes CASSQGAAGGPSSYNEQFF.

This chain connects TRBV24-1 to TRBJ1-2; 10 bases map to TRBD1. CDR1 KGHDR and CDR2 SFDVKD come from the germline V gene. CDR3 length: 15 residues. With V trimmed by 5 bases and J by 3 bases, 5 bases remained unmatched. The CDR3: CATSGRDRGDYGYTF. In DNA form, the CDR3 reads TGTGCCACCAGTGGCCGGGACAGGGGCGACTATGGCTACACCTTC.

This clone turned up a few times. V and J are TRBV18 and TRBJ1-6, with D perhaps TRBD1 (6 bases). The germline CDR1 and CDR2 sequences are KGHSH and LQKENI. The CDR3 spans 15 residues. Deletions cut 4 bases from V and 5 bases from J, with 12 bases between. CDR3: CASSLSQGNNSPLHF. The CDR3 region has the DNA TGTGCCAGCTCACTTTCCCAGGGGAATAATTCACCCCTCCACTTT.

This clone is a singleton in its sample. DNA of the CDR3: TGCGCCAGCAGCCGCAAAGGGGGGGACCGCTATAATTCACCCCTCCACTTT. Translated, it gives CASSRKGGDRYNSPLHF. J is TRBJ1-6 and V is TRBV4-1; tentative D call: TRBD1 (6 bases). The V gene lost 4 bases and the J gene lost 3 bases, with 16 bases spanning the gap. The CDR3 sequence is 17 residues long. CDR1 is MGHRA, CDR2 YSYEKL, per germline.